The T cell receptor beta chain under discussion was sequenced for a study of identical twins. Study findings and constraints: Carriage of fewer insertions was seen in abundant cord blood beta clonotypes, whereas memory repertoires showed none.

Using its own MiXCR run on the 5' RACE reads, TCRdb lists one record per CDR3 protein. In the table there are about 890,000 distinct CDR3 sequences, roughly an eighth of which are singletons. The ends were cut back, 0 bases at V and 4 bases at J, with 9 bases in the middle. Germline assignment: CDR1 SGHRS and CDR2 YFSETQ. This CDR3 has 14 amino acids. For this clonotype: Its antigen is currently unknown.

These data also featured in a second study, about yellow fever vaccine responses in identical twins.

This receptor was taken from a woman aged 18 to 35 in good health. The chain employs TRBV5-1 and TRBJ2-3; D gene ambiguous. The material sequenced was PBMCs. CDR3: CASSLVAQADTQYF. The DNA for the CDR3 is TGCGCCAGCAGCTTGGTGGCTCAGGCAGATACGCAGTATTTT.